This TCR beta chain is drawn from a study of cytomegalovirus exposure and HLA in healthy donors. Points from the study as a whole: Reported performance of the classifier showed diagnosis of cytomegalovirus status with high specificity and sensitivity. A later analysis reportedly identified an Asian-associated ancestry cluster as carrying fewer N-insertions than the roughly 720-donor mean. Presence/absence analyses assumed roughly uniform sequencing depth across donors.

PCR primers comprised 60 Vbeta and 13 Jbeta primers. Assay used: immunoSEQ multiplex PCR; TCRdb lists only in-frame clones, some missing. This table has about 90,000 clones, over 65% appearing once. The length of the CDR3 is 15 residues. Trimming cost V 6 bases and J 2 bases; bases outside gene matches: 10. CDR1 is MNHEY and CDR2 is SVGAGI in the germline V gene. Notes on this clone: Its antigen is undetermined.

Sample: PBMCs. The chain uses TRBV6-5 and TRBJ2-7; TRBD1 agrees at 7 bases. The TCR originated in a young man in good health and CMV-seronegative. CDR3 sequence reads: CASSPDRVLPYEQYF. DNA of the CDR3: TGTGCCAGCAGCCCTGACAGGGTTTTACCCTACGAGCAGTACTTC.